Presented here are 28 T cell receptor beta chains from one specimen sequenced in a study of early T cells in non-severe SARS-CoV-2 infection. TCRdb reprocessed the 5' RACE reads via MiXCR and lists one record per CDR3 protein. The sample comprises just under 65,000 distinct CDR3 sequences, 11% of which are singletons, and 2.9% rests with the top ten. The material was whole blood, obtained at baseline. The origin of the receptors is an adult who was a healthcare worker with PCR-confirmed SARS-CoV-2 infection or an uninfected control (not recorded which).

A few counts support this clonotype. The J gene is TRBJ2-3, the V gene TRBV9; D not resolved. The CDR3 length is 14 residues. V lost 5 bases and J lost 0, with 10 bases in between. CDR1 and CDR2 (germline): SGDLS, YYNGEE. Here the CDR3 reads CASSPHSSTDTQYF. The DNA for the CDR3 is TGTGCCAGCAGTCCCCACTCTAGCACAGATACGCAGTATTTT.

V usage is TRBV7-9 and J usage is TRBJ1-1; 7 nucleotides match TRBD1. Trimming cost V 5 bases and J 1 base; bases outside gene matches: 4. Germline CDR1 reads SEHNR; CDR2 reads FQNEAQ (reference sequence). This CDR3 comprises 14 residues. CDR3 sequence reads: CASSRNRGNTEAFF. For the CDR3, the DNA is TGTGCCAGCAGCCGTAACAGGGGGAACACTGAAGCTTTCTTT.

This clonotype was seen ten or more times. This rearrangement joins TRBV6-5 to TRBJ2-6, with D possibly matching TRBD2 (6 bases). Trimming removed 0 bases at V and 1 base at J, with 7 bases between. The CDR3 loop spans 16 amino acids. CDR1 is MNHEY, CDR2 SVGAGI, per germline. CDR3 sequence reads: CASSYSAGSGANVLTF. The CDR3 DNA is TGTGCCAGCAGTTACTCTGCGGGATCTGGGGCCAACGTCCTGACTTTC.

This clonotype has ten or more counts. The rearrangement links TRBV5-4 to TRBJ1-1; D remains unclear. The CDR3 has 14 residues. Germline lookup yields CDR1 SGHNT and CDR2 YYREEE (reference sequence). Trimming removed 0 bases from V and 2 bases from J, with 8 bases in between. CDR3 sequence reads: CASSLEARNTEAFF. The CDR3 nucleotides read TGTGCCAGCAGCTTGGAGGCTCGAAACACTGAAGCTTTCTTT.

This clonotype was seen a handful of times. The chain employs TRBV11-2 and TRBJ2-4; D is unresolved. This CDR3 is 12 amino acids long. Germline V gives CDR1 SGHAT, CDR2 FQNNGV. Trimming took 6 bases from V and 9 from J, leaving 12 bases between them. The CDR3 loop reads CASRGPLGIQYF. Written as DNA, the CDR3 is TGTGCCAGCAGGGGCCCCCTGGGCATTCAGTACTTC.

This clonotype has a handful of counts. V is TRBV27 and J is TRBJ2-7; D unresolved. The CDR3 covers 13 residues. Between the trimmed V and J ends, which lost 3 bases and 3 bases, there was a span of 9 bases. Germline V gene data show CDR1 as MNHEY and CDR2 as SMNVEV (reference sequence). The CDR3 DNA is TGTGCCAGCAGTTTGGTCCAAGGCTACGAGCAGTACTTC. It translates to CASSLVQGYEQYF.

This clonotype has a handful of counts. V gene TRBV10-2 combines with J gene TRBJ2-7, with TRBD1 as a possible D gene (5 bases). V lost 4 bases and J 12 bases, leaving 22 bases between the germline ends. CDR1 WSHSY and CDR2 SAAADI come from the germline V gene. There are 14 residues in the CDR3. CDR3 residues: CASSVHEQNRHLYF. DNA of the CDR3: TGCGCCAGCAGTGTTCATGAGCAGAACAGGCATCTGTACTTC.

This clonotype was observed a handful of times. V usage is TRBV11-2 and J usage is TRBJ2-7; 7 positions agree with TRBD2. CDR3 length: 14 amino acids. V was pared by 5 bases and J by 3 bases, with 7 bases of the junction left unmatched. Germline lookup yields CDR1 SGHAT and CDR2 FQNNGV. DNA of the CDR3: TGTGCCAGCAGCGCCGGGACTACTCTCTACGAGCAGTACTTC. Protein sequence: CASSAGTTLYEQYF.

This clonotype was detected many times. The rearrangement links TRBV7-2 to TRBJ1-1, with D perhaps matching TRBD1 (5 bases). CDR1 and CDR2 (germline): SGHTA, FQGNSA. The CDR3 length is 13 residues. V was cut by 4 bases and J by 1 base, with 7 bases left in between. The CDR3: CASSSDRNTEAFF. The DNA of the CDR3 is TGTGCCAGCAGCTCCGACAGGAACACTGAAGCTTTCTTT.

The table lists this clonotype with many counts. V usage is TRBV6-4 and J usage is TRBJ2-3, with D possibly TRBD2 on 6 matching bases. V was cut by 0 bases and J by 7 bases, with 11 bases left in between. The CDR3 consists of 14 residues. Germline V CDR1 and CDR2: MRHNA, SNTAGT. CDR3 protein: CASSDSAGSYTQYF. The CDR3 bases are TGTGCCAGCAGTGACTCGGCGGGGTCTTATACGCAGTATTTT.

This clonotype was seen ten or more times. This chain links TRBV2 with TRBJ2-5; 8 bases are a match to TRBD2. CDR1 is SNHLY and CDR2 is FYNNEI in the germline V gene. V dropped 3 bases and J dropped 5; count of bases not matched to a gene: 8. This CDR3 has 15 amino acids. Here the CDR3 reads CASSDRGLGPETQYF. The CDR3 DNA sequence: TGTGCCAGCAGTGATAGGGGACTAGGCCCCGAGACCCAGTACTTC.

In its sample, this clonotype was seen a few times. Here the CDR3 DNA reads TGCAGCGCCCTGAGGAGGACAACGGGGAGTAGCGAGCAGTACTTC. Amino acids: CSALRRTTGSSEQYF. The chain couples TRBV29-1 to TRBJ2-7; either TRBD1 or TRBD2 may fit D (5 bases each). V was pared by 7 bases and J by 6 bases, with 25 bases between. This CDR3 has 15 amino acids. Germline CDR1 is SQVTM and CDR2 is ANQGSEA.

This clonotype was found a few times. The rearrangement joins TRBV30 to TRBJ1-2, with 12 bases fitting TRBD1. This CDR3 is 14 amino acids long. The trim removed 4 bases at V and 8 bases at J, leaving 8 bases unmatched. Germline V gives CDR1 GTSNPN, CDR2 SVGIG (reference sequence). The CDR3 nucleotides read TGTGCCTGGAATCCGGGACAGGGGGCGGAGGGCTACACCTTC. This sequence encodes CAWNPGQGAEGYTF.

This clonotype came up a few times. The CDR3 DNA sequence: TGTGCCAGCAGCGCTAGACAGGGCTTGATAGCTTTCTTT. This sequence encodes CASSARQGLIAFF. J is TRBJ1-1 and V is TRBV6-5; TRBD1 aligns across 7 bases. The CDR3 runs 13 residues. Germline V gives CDR1 MNHEY, CDR2 SVGAGI. The ends lost 6 bases at V and 10 bases at J; junction bases unmatched: 11.

There are many counts of this clonotype. Written as DNA, the CDR3 is TGTGCCAGCAGAAGAGGCCCAACCGACCCAGGGGACCACGAGCAGTACTTC. Protein product: CASRRGPTDPGDHEQYF. The chain couples TRBV6-2 or TRBV6-3 to TRBJ2-7, with D possibly matching TRBD1 (6 bases). The germline gives CDR1 MNHEY, CDR2 SVGEGT. Trimming removed 6 bases from V and 5 bases from J, with 26 bases in between. The CDR3 covers 17 residues.

There are many counts of this clonotype. This chain joins TRBV12-3 or TRBV12-4 and TRBJ2-1, with a possible D match to TRBD1 (6 bases). Trimming cost V 4 bases and J 6 bases, with 10 bases left between them. CDR3 length: 13 residues. The CDR3 bases are TGTGCCAGCAGTTCTAGACAGGCCAATGAGCAGTTCTTC. Its translation: CASSSRQANEQFF.

This clonotype was seen a few times. The rearrangement joins TRBV19 to TRBJ1-5; D is uncertain. CDR3 length: 18 amino acids. The germline CDR1 and CDR2 sequences are LNHDA and SQIVND (reference sequence). V lost 3 bases to trimming and J lost 2 bases, with 20 bases between them. This CDR3 is CASSIRGQGIGGNQPQHF. For the CDR3, the DNA is TGTGCCAGTAGTATCAGAGGGCAAGGGATTGGGGGCAATCAGCCCCAGCATTTT.

This clonotype has ten or more counts. This chain uses TRBV12-3 or TRBV12-4 with TRBJ2-7; 9 nucleotides agree with TRBD1. The CDR3 loop spans 16 amino acids. Unmatched junction bases numbered 15, after V lost 5 bases and J lost 7 bases. The CDR3 sequence is CASSITSGTGKQEQYF. CDR3 nucleotides: TGTGCCAGCAGTATCACCTCCGGGACAGGGAAACAAGAGCAGTACTTC.

The table lists this clonotype with many counts. The chain employs TRBV7-9 and TRBJ2-3, with 7 nucleotides matching TRBD1. Germline V gives CDR1 SEHNR, CDR2 FQNEAQ (reference sequence). This CDR3 region has 14 residues. V trimming: 6 bases; J trimming: 5 bases; junction bases outside the gene matches: 8. CDR3 residues: CASSRGGSRDTQYF. The CDR3 coding sequence is TGTGCCAGCAGTCGAGGGGGCAGTCGAGATACGCAGTATTTT.

A single count supports this clonotype. CDR3 DNA sequence: TGTGCCAGCAGTATTGGGACAGCGAACACTGAAGCTTTCTTT. Translation: CASSIGTANTEAFF. The genes are TRBV12-3 or TRBV12-4 and TRBJ1-1, with TRBD1 identical over 7 bases. CDR3 size: 14 residues. Trimming took 5 bases from V and 1 from J; bases not matched to a gene: 4.

This clonotype was observed at least ten times. CDR3 DNA: TGTGCCAGCTCACCTCCCAAGCTGGGACAGGGTTCTGGGGCCAACGTCCTGACTTTC. Its translation: CASSPPKLGQGSGANVLTF. The genes are TRBV18 and TRBJ2-6, with 9 bases lining up with TRBD1. The CDR3 is 19 amino acids. The trim removed 3 bases at V and 1 base at J, leaving 10 bases unmatched. Germline V gene data show CDR1 as KGHSH and CDR2 as LQKENI.

The chain recombines TRBV6-5 with TRBJ2-7; 7 nucleotides agree with TRBD1. Unmatched junction bases numbered 17, after V lost 2 bases and J lost 7 bases. The CDR3 consists of 17 residues. CDR1 MNHEY and CDR2 SVGAGI come from the germline V gene. The DNA for the CDR3 is TGTGCCAGCAGTTACGGGGTGGACAGGCGTTCAAGAGGGGAGCAGTACTTC. It encodes CASSYGVDRRSRGEQYF.

The rearrangement links TRBV12-3 or TRBV12-4 to TRBJ2-3, with D possibly being TRBD1 (5 bases). V was pared by 3 bases and J by 0 bases, with 10 bases between. This CDR3 has 15 amino acids. The CDR3 nucleotides read TGTGCCAGCAGTTTCCAGGGATCTAGCACAGATACGCAGTATTTT. Translation: CASSFQGSSTDTQYF.

The rearrangement uses TRBV28 and TRBJ2-1; 8 bases map to TRBD2. This CDR3 has 15 residues. The J segment lost 5 bases and the V segment lost 6 bases, leaving 9 bases of the junction unmatched. The germline CDR1 and CDR2 sequences are MDHEN and SYDVKM. The CDR3 reads CASSPAAAGDNEQFF. In DNA form, the CDR3 reads TGTGCCAGCAGCCCCGCTGCAGCGGGGGACAATGAGCAGTTCTTC.

The V and J genes are TRBV18 and TRBJ2-3; no reliable D call. CDR3 length equals 14 residues. V shed 2 bases and J shed 2 bases, with 8 bases lying between them. Germline lookup yields CDR1 KGHSH and CDR2 LQKENI. This CDR3 is CASSPGVNTDTQYF. The CDR3, as DNA: TGTGCCAGCTCACCAGGGGTAAACACAGATACGCAGTATTTT.

The rearrangement joins TRBV5-1 to TRBJ2-7, with D perhaps given as TRBD1 or TRBD2 (5 bases each). In germline, CDR1 is SGHRS, CDR2 YFSETQ. This CDR3 spans 16 amino acids. V dropped 0 bases and J dropped 3 bases, with 16 bases sitting between them. As DNA, the CDR3 is TGCGCCAGCAGCTTGGAGGGACCGGGAATTGTCTACGAGCAGTACTTC. Its protein product is CASSLEGPGIVYEQYF.

This clonotype was counted ten times or more. The CDR3 spells CASSTHTEAFF. DNA for the CDR3: TGTGCCAGCAGCACCCACACTGAAGCTTTCTTT. V and J are TRBV7-2 and TRBJ1-1; D gene uncertain. CDR3 length: 11 amino acids. Germline-derived CDR1 and CDR2 are SGHTA and FQGNSA. V lost 5 bases and J lost 3, with 4 bases in between.

The CDR3 coding sequence is TGTGCCAGCAGCCAAGATTCCGGTGGGACCAAAAACATTCAGTACTTC. Translated, it gives CASSQDSGGTKNIQYF. The chain has TRBV4-2 and TRBJ2-4; no clear D. V was pared by 0 bases and J by 2 bases, with 11 bases between. The CDR3 has 16 residues. Germline V CDR1 and CDR2: LGHNA, YNFKEQ.